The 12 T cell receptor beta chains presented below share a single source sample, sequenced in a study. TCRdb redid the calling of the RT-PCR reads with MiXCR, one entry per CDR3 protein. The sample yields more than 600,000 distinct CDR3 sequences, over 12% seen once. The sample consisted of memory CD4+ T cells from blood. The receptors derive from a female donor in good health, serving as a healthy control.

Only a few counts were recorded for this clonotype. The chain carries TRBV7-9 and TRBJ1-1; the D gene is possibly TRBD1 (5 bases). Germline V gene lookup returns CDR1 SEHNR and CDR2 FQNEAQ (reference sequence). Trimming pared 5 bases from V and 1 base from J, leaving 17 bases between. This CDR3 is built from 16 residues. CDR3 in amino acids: CASSPLPGGSNTEAFF. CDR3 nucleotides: TGTGCCAGCAGCCCTCTCCCGGGGGGGTCGAACACTGAAGCTTTCTTT.

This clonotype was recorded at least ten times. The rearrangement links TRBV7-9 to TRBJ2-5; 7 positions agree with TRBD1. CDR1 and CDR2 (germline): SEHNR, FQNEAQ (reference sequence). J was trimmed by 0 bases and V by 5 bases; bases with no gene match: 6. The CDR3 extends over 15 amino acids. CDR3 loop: CASSPGGQYQETQYF. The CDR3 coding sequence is TGTGCCAGCAGCCCTGGGGGACAGTACCAAGAGACCCAGTACTTC.

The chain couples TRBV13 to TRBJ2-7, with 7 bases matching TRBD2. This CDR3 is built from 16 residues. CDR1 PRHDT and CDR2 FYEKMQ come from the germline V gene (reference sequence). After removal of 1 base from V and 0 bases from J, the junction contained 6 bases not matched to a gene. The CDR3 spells CASSLAWEGSSYEQYF. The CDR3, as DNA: TGTGCCAGCAGCTTAGCCTGGGAGGGGAGCTCCTACGAGCAGTACTTC.

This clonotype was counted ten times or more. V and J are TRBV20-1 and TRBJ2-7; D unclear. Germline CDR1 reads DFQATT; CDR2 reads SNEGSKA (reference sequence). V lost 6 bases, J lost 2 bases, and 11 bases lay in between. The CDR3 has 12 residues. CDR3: CSAGIQTYEQYF. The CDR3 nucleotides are TGCAGTGCGGGGATACAAACCTACGAGCAGTACTTC.

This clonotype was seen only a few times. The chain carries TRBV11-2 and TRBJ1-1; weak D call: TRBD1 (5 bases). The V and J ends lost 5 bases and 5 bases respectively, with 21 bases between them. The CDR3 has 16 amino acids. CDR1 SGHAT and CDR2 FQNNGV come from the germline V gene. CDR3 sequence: CASSPGTEGFKTEAFF. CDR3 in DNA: TGTGCCAGCAGCCCCGGGACCGAGGGGTTTAAAACTGAAGCTTTCTTT.

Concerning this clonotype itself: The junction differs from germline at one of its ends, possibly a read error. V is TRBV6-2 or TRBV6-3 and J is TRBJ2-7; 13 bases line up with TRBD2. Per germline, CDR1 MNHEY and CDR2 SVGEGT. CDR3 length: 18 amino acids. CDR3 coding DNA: TGTGCCAGCAGTGACTCCGGGACTAGCGGGACAGTCCCCTACGAGCAGTACTTC. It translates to CASSDSGTSGTVPYEQYF.

The CDR3 here is CASKSGGPSTDTQYF. CDR3 nucleotide sequence: TGTGCCAGCAAGTCGGGAGGGCCTAGCACAGATACGCAGTATTTT. The V gene is TRBV2, the J gene TRBJ2-3; TRBD2 aligns across 8 bases. The CDR3 is made up of 15 amino acids. J was trimmed by 0 bases and V by 7 bases; bases with no gene match: 6. CDR1 and CDR2 from the germline V gene are SNHLY and FYNNEI.

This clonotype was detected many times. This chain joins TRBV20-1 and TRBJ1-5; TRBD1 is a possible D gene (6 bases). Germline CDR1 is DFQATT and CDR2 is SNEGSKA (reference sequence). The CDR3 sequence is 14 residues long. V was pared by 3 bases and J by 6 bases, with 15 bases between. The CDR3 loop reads CSASPETGSQPQHF. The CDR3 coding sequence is TGCAGTGCTAGCCCCGAGACAGGTAGTCAGCCCCAGCATTTT.

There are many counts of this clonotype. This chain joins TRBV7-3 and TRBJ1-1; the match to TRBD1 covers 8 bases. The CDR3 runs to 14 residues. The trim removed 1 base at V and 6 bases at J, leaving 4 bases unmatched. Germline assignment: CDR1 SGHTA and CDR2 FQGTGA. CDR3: CASSLMAGGSEAFF. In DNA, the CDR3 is TGTGCCAGCAGCTTAATGGCAGGGGGCTCTGAAGCTTTCTTT.

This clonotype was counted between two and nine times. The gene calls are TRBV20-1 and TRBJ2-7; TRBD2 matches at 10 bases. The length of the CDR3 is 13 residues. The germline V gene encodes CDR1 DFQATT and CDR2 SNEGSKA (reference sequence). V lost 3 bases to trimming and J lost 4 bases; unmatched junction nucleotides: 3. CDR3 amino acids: CSASLAGAYEQYF. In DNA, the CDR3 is TGCAGTGCTAGCCTAGCGGGGGCTTACGAGCAGTACTTC.

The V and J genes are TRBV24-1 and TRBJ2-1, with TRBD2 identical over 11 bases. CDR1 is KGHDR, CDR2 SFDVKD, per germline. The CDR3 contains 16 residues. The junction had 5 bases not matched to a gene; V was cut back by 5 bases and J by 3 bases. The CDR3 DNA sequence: TGTGCCACCAGTGCCTTAGCGGGAGGGCTCTACAATGAGCAGTTCTTC. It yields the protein CATSALAGGLYNEQFF.

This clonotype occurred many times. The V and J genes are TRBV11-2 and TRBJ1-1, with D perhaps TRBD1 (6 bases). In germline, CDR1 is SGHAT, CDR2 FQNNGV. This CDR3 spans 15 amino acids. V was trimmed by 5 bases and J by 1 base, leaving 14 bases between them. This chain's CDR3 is CASSRTGTRNTEAFF. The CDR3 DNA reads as TGTGCCAGCAGCCGGACCGGGACAAGGAACACTGAAGCTTTCTTT.